The present T cell receptor beta chain was sequenced within a study of T cells in Graves' hyperthyroidism and ophthalmopathy. The TCR beta CDR3 regions underwent amplification using RNA transcripts as the source. The HTBI primer set served for first-round RT-PCR of the TCR CDR3. TCRdb called the multiplex PCR reads again in MiXCR, with one record for every CDR3 protein. The sample lists a few hundred thousand distinct CDR3 sequences, roughly 18% seen once, with approximately 49% in the top ten. This clonotype appeared many times. V was trimmed by 4 bases and J by 2 bases, leaving 9 bases between them. The CDR3 totals 13 residues. Germline V gives CDR1 LGHDT, CDR2 YNNKEL (reference sequence).

The receptor was derived from a woman between 45 and 60 years old with Graves' hyperthyroidism. V is TRBV3-1 and J is TRBJ2-7, with TRBD1 as a possible D gene (5 bases). The sequenced sample was blood. The CDR3 DNA sequence: TGTGCCAGCAGCCTTAAAGGGGCCTACGAGCAGTACTTC. Translation: CASSLKGAYEQYF.